This passage covers 23 T cell receptor beta chains from one sample sequenced in a study of T cell changes during pregnancy in multiple sclerosis. The method was immunoSEQ multiplex PCR; TCRdb's version includes in-frame clones alone and lacks a portion of them. Of around 50,000 clones listed, 92% are singletons. The sample in question was CD4+ T cells from peripheral blood mononuclear cells, obtained in the second trimester of pregnancy. These receptors were collected from a female donor with multiple sclerosis, enrolled in a pregnancy study.

The chain carries TRBV18 and TRBJ2-7, with 10 bases fitting TRBD1. This CDR3 contains 14 residues. Trimming removed 1 base from V and 3 bases from J; junction bases left unmatched: 0. Looked up from germline, CDR1 is KGHSH and CDR2 is LQKENI. The CDR3 loop reads CASSPRDRGYEQYF. The CDR3 region has the DNA TGTGCCAGCTCACCACGGGACAGGGGCTACGAGCAGTACTTC.

V usage is TRBV4-1 and J usage is TRBJ2-1; D might be TRBD1 (6 bases). Between the trimmed V and J ends, which lost 4 bases and 0 bases, there was a span of 19 bases. The CDR3 length is 18 residues. Per the germline V gene, CDR1 is MGHRA and CDR2 is YSYEKL. CDR3 sequence (DNA): TGCGCCAGCAGCCTAACAGACCGACAGGCTAGCTCCTACAATGAGCAGTTCTTC. Amino acid sequence: CASSLTDRQASSYNEQFF.

CDR3 nucleotide sequence: TGTGCCAGCTCATCATCTAGTTCAGATACGCAGTATTTT. It codes for CASSSSSSDTQYF. This chain uses TRBV18 with TRBJ2-3; D is unresolved. The length of the CDR3 is 13 residues. Germline-derived CDR1 and CDR2 are KGHSH and LQKENI. V lost 5 bases, J lost 4 bases, and 10 bases lay in between.

The J gene is TRBJ2-3, the V gene TRBV4-1; TRBD2 agrees at 11 bases. The germline V gene encodes CDR1 MGHRA and CDR2 YSYEKL. Germline trimming cut 4 bases from V and 6 bases from J; bases unmatched to any gene: 12. This CDR3 contains 17 residues. The DNA of the CDR3 is TGCGCCAGCAGCCCCTTATTGACTAGCGGGGTGGGTGATACGCAGTATTTT. It specifies CASSPLLTSGVGDTQYF.

J is TRBJ2-7 and V is TRBV15; D uncertain. CDR3 length: 14 amino acids. The V gene's germline CDR1 is LNHNV and CDR2 YYDKDF (reference sequence). V lost 1 base to trimming and J lost 3 bases, with 10 bases between them. The CDR3 region has the DNA TGTGCCACCAGCAGAGTCTTGGGCAGCTACGAGCAGTACTTC. This codes for CATSRVLGSYEQYF.

This clone was detected once. This chain links TRBV23-1 with TRBJ2-7; no clear D. TRBV23-1 is flagged as an ORF with uncertain function. Trimming cost V 0 bases and J 5 bases, with 14 bases left between them. The CDR3 is 15 residues long. The chain's CDR3 is CASSQSPGIADEQYF. CDR3 DNA sequence: TGCGCCAGCAGTCAATCGCCGGGTATCGCAGACGAGCAGTACTTC.

The chain uses TRBV6-1 and TRBJ1-2; 8 positions agree with TRBD1. The CDR3 covers 16 residues. V lost 4 bases, J lost 5 bases, and 12 bases stayed unmatched. Germline lookup yields CDR1 MNHNS and CDR2 SASEGT. The CDR3 protein is CASSAPLAGTGYGYTF. The CDR3 region has the DNA TGTGCCAGCAGTGCCCCTCTCGCCGGGACAGGATATGGCTACACCTTC.

The chain couples TRBV19 to TRBJ2-3; 7 bases map to TRBD2. J gave up 4 bases and V 5 bases, and 12 bases lay outside the gene matches. CDR3 length equals 16 residues. Germline CDR1 is LNHDA and CDR2 is SQIVND (reference sequence). This CDR3 is CASSARTSVGADTQYF. CDR3 nucleotides: TGTGCCAGTAGTGCCAGGACTAGTGTAGGGGCAGATACGCAGTATTTT.

This chain connects TRBV30 to TRBJ2-7; 8 bases are a match to TRBD2. This CDR3 has 17 residues. Germline trimming cut 1 base from V and 5 bases from J; bases unmatched to any gene: 16. Germline loops: CDR1 GTSNPN, CDR2 SVGIG (reference sequence). The CDR3 nucleotides read TGTGCCTGGAGTGGGTACTCCTTGGGACTAGGGACGGACGAGCAGTACTTC. This codes for CAWSGYSLGLGTDEQYF. The entire variable domain, with the rest obtained from reference TRBV30 and TRBJ2-7, is as follows: SQTIHQWPATLVQPVGSPLSLECTVEGTSNPNLYWYRQAAGRGLQLLFYSVGIGQISSEVPQNLSASRPQDRQFILSSKKLLLSDSGFYLCAWSGYSLGLGTDEQYFGPGTRLTVT.

The V and J genes are TRBV7-7 and TRBJ1-4; D might be TRBD1 (5 bases). V gave up 5 bases and J gave up 7 bases, with 20 bases separating them. The CDR3 totals 16 residues. Per the germline V gene, CDR1 is SSHAT and CDR2 is FNYEAQ (reference sequence). The CDR3 sequence: CASSQGSGFGAEKLFF. The CDR3 coding sequence is TGTGCCAGCAGCCAAGGTTCTGGATTTGGGGCTGAAAAACTGTTTTTT.

This clone occurred once. This specimen includes other DNA sequences encoding the same CDR3. The chain uses TRBV29-1 and TRBJ2-7; D may be TRBD2 (6 bases). V lost 4 bases and J lost 2, with 9 bases in between. This CDR3 is built from 12 residues. CDR1 and CDR2 from the germline V gene are SQVTM and ANQGSEA. The DNA of the CDR3 is TGCAGCGTTGGTGGAGGGACCTACGAGCAGTACTTC. Protein product: CSVGGGTYEQYF.

V is TRBV6-4 and J is TRBJ1-1, with D perhaps matching TRBD1 (6 bases). The CDR3 runs to 19 residues. Per the germline V gene, CDR1 is MRHNA and CDR2 is SNTAGT. The V end was cut by 2 bases, the J end by 0 bases, with 22 bases between. This CDR3 is CASSDPFLRDKPLNTEAFF. As DNA, the CDR3 is TGTGCCAGCAGTGACCCTTTCCTCCGGGACAAACCCTTGAACACTGAAGCTTTCTTT.

This clone showed up just once. This chain uses TRBV30 with TRBJ1-6, with D hard to call. Deletions cut 0 bases from V and 0 bases from J, with 9 bases between. The CDR3 sequence is 16 residues long. CDR1 and CDR2 (germline): GTSNPN, SVGIG (reference sequence). CDR3 nucleotides: TGTGCCTGGAGTGTGGAGGGCAGCTCCTATAATTCACCCCTCCACTTT. Its translation: CAWSVEGSSYNSPLHF.

This clone was picked up one time. The V and J genes are TRBV10-3 and TRBJ2-7; TRBD2 matches at 7 bases. The germline V gene has CDR1 ENHRY and CDR2 SYGVKD. The junction had 5 bases not matched to a gene; V was cut back by 2 bases and J by 1 base. This CDR3 has 15 amino acids. CDR3 in amino acids: CAISEREEGSYEQYF. CDR3 DNA: TGTGCCATCAGTGAGCGGGAGGAAGGGTCCTACGAGCAGTACTTC.

CDR3 amino acids: CASRGGRNTEAFF. In DNA form, the CDR3 reads TGTGCCAGCAGGGGGGGACGGAACACTGAAGCTTTCTTT. The chain recombines TRBV2 with TRBJ1-1; a weak D match, TRBD1 (5 bases). The CDR3 sequence is 13 residues long. CDR1 is SNHLY and CDR2 is FYNNEI in the germline V gene. The germline V and J ends were trimmed by 6 bases and 1 base, with 9 bases remaining between them.

This clone was seen only once. This chain connects TRBV5-1 to TRBJ1-1; a weak D match, TRBD1 (5 bases). Trimming shortened V by 4 bases and J by 2 bases, and 9 bases separated the two germline ends. The CDR3 has 13 amino acids. Germline V gene data show CDR1 as SGHRS and CDR2 as YFSETQ. The CDR3 is CASSTTVNTEAFF. CDR3 bases: TGCGCCAGCAGCACGACAGTTAACACTGAAGCTTTCTTT.

This chain links TRBV19 with TRBJ1-3, with no clear D. V lost 1 base and J 1 base, leaving 17 bases between the germline ends. Germline V gene data show CDR1 as LNHDA and CDR2 as SQIVND (reference sequence). This CDR3 comprises 18 residues. CDR3 in amino acids: CASSIARNLTVSGNTIYF. The CDR3 DNA follows: TGTGCCAGTAGTATAGCCAGGAACCTTACAGTTTCTGGAAACACCATATATTTT.

This chain's CDR3 is CASSFRTSGRTNEQFF. In DNA form, the CDR3 reads TGTGCCAGCAGCTTCAGGACTAGCGGGAGGACCAATGAGCAGTTCTTC. This chain uses TRBV11-2 with TRBJ2-1; 14 bases fit TRBD2. The germline V gene encodes CDR1 SGHAT and CDR2 FQNNGV. The CDR3 loop spans 16 amino acids. Unmatched junction bases numbered 4, after V lost 3 bases and J lost 6 bases.

This rearrangement joins TRBV29-1 to TRBJ2-3; D may be TRBD2 (7 bases). In germline, CDR1 is SQVTM, CDR2 ANQGSEA. The CDR3 loop spans 15 amino acids. V was pared by 4 bases and J by 2 bases, with 16 bases between. CDR3 loop: CSVGGGRNPTDTQYF. For the CDR3, the DNA is TGCAGCGTTGGGGGGGGCAGAAACCCCACAGATACGCAGTATTTT.

The chain links TRBV7-3 to TRBJ2-3, with TRBD1 as a possible D gene (6 bases). The V end was cut by 5 bases, the J end by 1 base, with 10 bases between. This CDR3 has 14 residues. Germline loops: CDR1 SGHTA, CDR2 FQGTGA. CDR3 sequence (DNA): TGTGCCAGCAGCACCTCAGGGGGCACAGATACGCAGTATTTT. It specifies CASSTSGGTDTQYF.

This chain connects TRBV9 to TRBJ2-7; 7 positions match TRBD2. The CDR3 totals 15 residues. With 3 bases clipped from V and 7 bases from J, the junction kept 13 bases outside the gene matches. The germline gives CDR1 SGDLS, CDR2 YYNGEE. The CDR3 DNA reads as TGTGCCAGCAGCGCAGGTAGCGGGCCGCGTTGGGAGCAGTACTTC. This gives the protein CASSAGSGPRWEQYF.

This clone was counted a few times. The chain couples TRBV19 to TRBJ2-2; TRBD2 matches 10 bases. V shed 5 bases and J 4 bases; nucleotides not matched to a gene: 7. Germline V gene sequence: CDR1 LNHDA, CDR2 SQIVND (reference sequence). This CDR3 is built from 16 residues. CDR3 sequence: CASSPTSGITTGELFF. CDR3 bases: TGTGCCAGTAGTCCAACTAGCGGGATAACCACCGGGGAGCTGTTTTTT. The full variable domain, in which reference TRBV19 and TRBJ2-2 provide the parts outside the CDR3, is DGGITQSPKYLFRKEGQNVTLSCEQNLNHDAMYWYRQDPGQGLRLIYYSQIVNDFQKGDIAEGYSVSREKKESFPLTVTSAQKNPTAFYLCASSPTSGITTGELFFGEGSRLTVL.

V gene TRBV15 combines with J gene TRBJ1-5; a weak D match, TRBD1 (5 bases). V was cut by 5 bases and J by 6 bases, with 17 bases left in between. This CDR3 is built from 15 residues. Germline CDR1 is LNHNV and CDR2 is YYDKDF (reference sequence). CDR3 in amino acids: CATSDKTVTSQPQHF. The CDR3 DNA follows: TGTGCCACCAGCGACAAGACAGTAACGAGTCAGCCCCAGCATTTT.